This TCR beta chain is from a study of shared clonotypes between healthy human individuals (dated by TCRdb to the early 2020s). At the level of the whole study: Two women and a few men aged 18 to 49 years were included in the cohort. The study deeply sequenced blood TCR repertoires of about 5 healthy adults to estimate repertoire size and the extent of clonotype sharing between individuals. Libraries were prepared and TCR repertoires were sequenced by different laboratories using diverse techniques, in order to increase sequencing depth and limit assay-specific biases. For each donor, CD4 naive and CD4 memory were each run on three plates, CD8 naive on two plates, and CD8 memory on one plate. Each donor's leukapheresis produced roughly between roughly 0.85 and 10 billion PBMCs. General conclusions and limits of the study: Sampling was limited to blood, and TCR repertoires in tissue likely differ from TCR repertoires in blood. Pairwise subsampling led to the expectation that sequencing depth would affect the degree of clonotype sharing among donors. When a handful of donors were compared, the shared fraction of clonotypes was roughly 5% for naive CD4, around 3.6% for naive CD8, about 2.5% for memory CD4, and less than 0.45% for memory CD8. The small number of donors limited the genetic and exposure-history diversity represented. Compared with non-shared clonotypes, the clonotypes found in all four sorted-subset donors had higher generation probabilities. Naive subsets generally had larger estimated clonotype richness than memory subsets. Even with the large sequencing depth, rarefaction of the sorted-subset datasets indicated that sequencing was incomplete.

For the CD8 naive samples, CD45RO-negative cells were positively selected for CCR7, yielding a CD45RA+CCR7+ population from which TemRA cells were excluded. The donors were healthy, HIV-negative adults with no recently reported acute infections or vaccinations. Every donor was a Caucasian adult living in Nashville, Tennessee, USA. After blood collection by leukapheresis, PBMCs were isolated using Ficoll-Histopaque density gradient centrifugation and then cryopreserved in the vapor phase of liquid nitrogen. Purity and quantity of every magnetically sorted T cell population were checked by analytical flow cytometry. Genomic DNA was isolated from each sorted fraction and quantified by UV absorbance on a Nanodrop 2000c. Using the deep immunoSEQ assay, multiplex PCR amplified TCR CDR3 regions from genomic DNA. Extracted genomic DNA from each cell subset was spread evenly across all wells of several immunoSEQ 96-well plates, with each plate serving as a replicate. For sorted subsets, each replicate PCR was loaded with approximately 190 ng genomic DNA, equivalent to some 31,000 T cell genomes. Purified libraries were measured with a Qubit 3.0 fluorometer, size-checked on a Bioanalyzer 2100, and measured again with the KAPA Library Quantification kit. A separate single-read 150-cycle Illumina NextSeq 550 flow cell was used to sequence each immunoSEQ 96-well plate. The authors' analysis ran thus. Because the immunoSEQ output included only junctional sequences and no quality scores, the filtering could not be the same as the filtering used for full-length reads. To assign V/J genes and CDR3, sequences were annotated using PyIR, a Python wrapper for IgBLAST v1.9, with IMGT germline references. Any read was removed if the V/J assignment was weak (E-value above 1e-6), the CDR3 was missing, or the read contained stop codons, out-of-frame junctions, or ambiguous translated residues. V3J clonotypes were defined as sequences sharing an identical inferred V gene, J gene, and CDR3 amino acid sequence. Percentage overlap between repertoires was computed as shared unique clonotypes divided by the size of the smaller repertoire. Repertoire richness was assessed with RTK rarefaction, the Chao1 estimator, and Recon v2.1 estimates of unobserved clonotypes. For all TCRbeta clonotypes obtained by the gDNA method from a handful of donors, generation probabilities were computed with OLGA. TCRdb stores this immuneACCESS table with in-frame sequences only. Part of the clones is absent; in the studies checked, under half of the shortfall reflects unresolved V genes, and no reason is known for the rest. The V and J calls and clone size come from that table; D and trimming were worked out from the DNA. For this sample there are fewer than 1 million clones; 95% to 97% appear just once. Under 0.25% of the sample belongs to the ten largest clones.

In regard to this clone: Its antigen is unknown. Base qualities are not provided; no much larger clone lies one nucleotide away.

CDR1 and CDR2, looked up from the germline V gene (reference sequence), are LNHDA and SQIVND. From the cysteine up to the phenylalanine, the CDR3 has a length of 12 residues. Only the CDR3 portion is preserved as DNA: 36 bases, with reading frame beginning at the first base. A distance of 13 bases separates the germline ends of V and J, which lose 10 bases and 4 bases respectively. The receptor was derived from a man aged 30-40 years in good health. The chain joins TRBV19 to TRBJ1-1; TRBD1 is a weak D gene call, 5 bases matching. Sequencing was carried out using naive CD8+ T cells sorted from blood. The cell subset or site label of this sample denotes: CD45RA+CCR7+. CDR3 protein: CATNVGGTEAFF. The nucleotide sequence is given as TGTGCCACCAACGTCGGGGGCACTGAAGCTTTCTTT.